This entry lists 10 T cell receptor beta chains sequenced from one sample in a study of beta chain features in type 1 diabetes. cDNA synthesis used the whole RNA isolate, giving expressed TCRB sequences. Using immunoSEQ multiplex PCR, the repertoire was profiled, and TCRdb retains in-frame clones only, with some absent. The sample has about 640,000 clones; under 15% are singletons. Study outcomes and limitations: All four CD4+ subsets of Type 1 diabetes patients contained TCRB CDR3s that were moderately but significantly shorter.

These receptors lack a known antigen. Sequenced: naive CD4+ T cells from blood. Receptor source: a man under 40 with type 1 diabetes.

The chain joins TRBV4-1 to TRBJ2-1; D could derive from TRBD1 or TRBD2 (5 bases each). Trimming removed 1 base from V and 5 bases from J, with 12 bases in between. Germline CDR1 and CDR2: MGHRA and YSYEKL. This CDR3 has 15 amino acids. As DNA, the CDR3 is TGCGCCAGCAGCCAAGGGCAGGGAGTGAACAATGAGCAGTTCTTC. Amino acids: CASSQGQGVNNEQFF.

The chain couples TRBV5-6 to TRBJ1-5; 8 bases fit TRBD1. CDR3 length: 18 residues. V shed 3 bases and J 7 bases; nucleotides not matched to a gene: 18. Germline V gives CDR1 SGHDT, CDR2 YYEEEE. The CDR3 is CASSWAFGGTGWKQPQHF. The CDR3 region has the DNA TGTGCCAGCAGCTGGGCCTTTGGCGGGACAGGCTGGAAACAGCCCCAGCATTTT.

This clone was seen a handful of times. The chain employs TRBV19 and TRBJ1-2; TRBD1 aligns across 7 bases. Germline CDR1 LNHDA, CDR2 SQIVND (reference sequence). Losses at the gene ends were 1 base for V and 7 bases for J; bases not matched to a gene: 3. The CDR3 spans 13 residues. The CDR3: CASSIGQGGGYTF. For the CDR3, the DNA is TGTGCCAGTAGTATAGGACAGGGTGGTGGCTACACCTTC.

CDR3 residues: CASSLVGQTQNEKLFF. The CDR3, as DNA: TGTGCCAGCAGCTTAGTAGGGCAGACCCAGAATGAAAAACTGTTTTTT. The chain recombines TRBV7-2 with TRBJ1-4; D not certain. CDR1 and CDR2 (germline): SGHTA, FQGNSA. V was shortened by 1 base and J by 5 bases, with 14 bases between the two germline ends. The CDR3 contains 16 residues. Based on the CDR3 plus reference TRBV7-2 and TRBJ1-4, the full variable domain is GAGVSQSPSNKVTEKGKDVELRCDPISGHTALYWYRQSLGQGLEFLIYFQGNSAPDKSGLPSDRFSAERTGGSVSTLTIQRTQQEDSAVYLCASSLVGQTQNEKLFFGSGTQLSVL.

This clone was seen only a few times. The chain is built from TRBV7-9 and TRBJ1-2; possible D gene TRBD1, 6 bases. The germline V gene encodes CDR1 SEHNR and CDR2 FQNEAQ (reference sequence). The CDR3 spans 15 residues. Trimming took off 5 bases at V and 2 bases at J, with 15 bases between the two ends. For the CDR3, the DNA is TGTGCCAGCAGCCTCCCACAGGGAGGGAACTATGGCTACACCTTC. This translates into CASSLPQGGNYGYTF.

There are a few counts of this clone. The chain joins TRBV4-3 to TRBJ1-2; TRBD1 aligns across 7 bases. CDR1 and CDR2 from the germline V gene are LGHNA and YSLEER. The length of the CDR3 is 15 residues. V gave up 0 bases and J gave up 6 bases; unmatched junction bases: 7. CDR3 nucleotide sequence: TGCGCCAGCAGCCAAGAAGTAGGGACAGTCCATGGCTACACCTTC. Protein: CASSQEVGTVHGYTF.

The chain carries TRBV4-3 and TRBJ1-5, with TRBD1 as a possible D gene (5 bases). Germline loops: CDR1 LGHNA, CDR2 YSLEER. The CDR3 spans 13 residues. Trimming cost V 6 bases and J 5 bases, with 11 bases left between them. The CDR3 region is CASSLTADQPQHF. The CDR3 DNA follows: TGCGCCAGCAGTCTGACAGCGGATCAGCCCCAGCATTTT.

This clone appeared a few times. The CDR3 here is CASKVTDTQYF. The CDR3, as DNA: TGTGCCAGCAAGGTCACAGATACGCAGTATTTT. V and J are TRBV2 and TRBJ2-3; D is uncertain. V was clipped by 7 bases and J by 2 bases, with 4 bases between them. Germline CDR1 and CDR2: SNHLY and FYNNEI. The CDR3 is made up of 11 amino acids.

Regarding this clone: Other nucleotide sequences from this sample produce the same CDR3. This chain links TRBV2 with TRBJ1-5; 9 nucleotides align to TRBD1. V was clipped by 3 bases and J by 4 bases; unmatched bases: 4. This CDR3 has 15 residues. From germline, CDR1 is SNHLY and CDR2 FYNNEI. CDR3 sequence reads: CASSEGQGTNQPQHF. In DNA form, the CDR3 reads TGTGCCAGCAGTGAGGGACAGGGCACTAATCAGCCCCAGCATTTT.

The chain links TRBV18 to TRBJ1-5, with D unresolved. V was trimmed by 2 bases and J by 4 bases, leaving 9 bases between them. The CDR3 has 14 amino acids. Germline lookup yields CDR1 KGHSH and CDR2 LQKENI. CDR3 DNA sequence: TGTGCCAGCTCACCAGGCCAGCTAAATCAGCCCCAGCATTTT. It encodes CASSPGQLNQPQHF.